This T cell receptor delta chain was documented in a study of DNA immune sequencing with unique molecular identifiers. With respect to this clone: A far larger clone is one base from this, pointing to a likely read error.

All 8 TRDV and 4 TRDJ genes were targeted in 32-plex amplification of genomic DNA. A 12-nucleotide UMI was added during 2 to 4 barcoding PCR cycles before adapter PCR. TCRdb reprocessed the multiplex PCR reads using CATT. The table shows approximately 2,500 delta-chain clones, with 14% occurring only once. There are 23 residues in the CDR3. Germline V gene data show CDR1 as TSWWSYY and CDR2 as QGS. The V segment is TRDV1, and no J call was made; TRDD3 is the table's D call and was not checked against the DNA. The sequence was obtained from a human donor in good health. The sample consisted of gamma-delta T cells from PBMCs. CDR3 DNA sequence: TGTGCTCTTGGGGAACTAAAACTTATCCCCACTGGGGGATACCAACACCGGACCGATAAACCCATCTTT. This codes for CALGELKLIPTGGYQHRTDKPIF.